A single sample gave rise to the 20 T cell receptor beta chains below, sequenced in a study of T cell changes during pregnancy in multiple sclerosis. The data were produced by immunoSEQ multiplex PCR, yet TCRdb's version contains in-frame clones alone and is incomplete. The table has about 62,000 clones, 92% seen once. The sequencing here drew on peripheral blood, taken in the second trimester of pregnancy. The receptors come from a female donor in good health, enrolled as a control in a pregnancy study.

The chain couples TRBV23-1 to TRBJ2-3, with TRBD2 identical over 9 bases. TRBV23-1 carries the ORF label, with uncertain function. The CDR3 runs to 18 residues. After removal of 2 bases from V and 2 bases from J, the junction contained 11 bases not matched to a gene. The CDR3 here is CASSQSWERGDVTDTQYF. DNA of the CDR3: TGCGCCAGCAGTCAAAGTTGGGAGCGGGGGGACGTCACAGATACGCAGTATTTT.

This clone was picked up one time. The chain uses TRBV6-5 and TRBJ2-2; no clear D. Trimming shortened V by 4 bases and J by 0 bases, and 9 bases separated the two germline ends. Germline V CDR1 and CDR2: MNHEY, SVGAGI. There are 15 residues in the CDR3. Here the CDR3 DNA reads TGTGCCAGCAGTTCCATTAGAGCGAACACCGGGGAGCTGTTTTTT. The encoded protein is CASSSIRANTGELFF.

The rearrangement links TRBV28 to TRBJ1-1; 7 bases match TRBD1. Unmatched junction bases numbered 4, after V lost 3 bases and J lost 3 bases. The CDR3 covers 14 residues. Germline V lookup: CDR1 MDHEN, CDR2 SYDVKM. The CDR3 loop reads CASSFRQGDTEAFF. CDR3 nucleotides: TGTGCCAGCAGTTTTAGACAGGGCGACACTGAAGCTTTCTTT.

This chain joins TRBV7-9 and TRBJ2-7; maybe TRBD1 (5 bases). Per germline, CDR1 SEHNR and CDR2 FQNEAQ (reference sequence). There are 17 residues in the CDR3. V lost 3 bases and J lost 2, with 20 bases in between. CDR3 coding DNA: TGTGCCAGCAGCTTCAGGCCCGCGACAGCCACTCCCTACGAGCAGTACTTC. Translation gives CASSFRPATATPYEQYF. Together with reference TRBV7-9 and TRBJ2-7, the CDR3 gives the full variable domain: DTGVSQNPRHKITKRGQNVTFRCDPISEHNRLYWYRQTLGQGPEFLTYFQNEAQLEKSRLLSDRFSAERPKGSFSTLEIQRTEQGDSAMYLCASSFRPATATPYEQYFGPGTRLTVT.

J is TRBJ1-4 and V is TRBV28; possibly TRBD1 for D (5 bases). CDR1 and CDR2 from the germline V gene are MDHEN and SYDVKM. The CDR3 loop spans 14 amino acids. Trimming removed 6 bases at V and 8 bases at J, with 16 bases between. This CDR3 reads CASRGPNGGEKLFF. CDR3 in DNA: TGTGCCAGCAGGGGGCCGAATGGAGGGGAAAAACTGTTTTTT. The full variable domain, completed using reference TRBV28 and TRBJ1-4, is DVKVTQSSRYLVKRTGEKVFLECVQDMDHENMFWYRQDPGLGLRLIYFSYDVKMKEKGDIPEGYSVSREKKERFSLILESASTNQTSMYLCASRGPNGGEKLFFGSGTQLSVL.

The chain joins TRBV6-5 to TRBJ2-7; 8 bases are a match to TRBD2. The CDR3 covers 15 residues. V shed 6 bases, J shed 2 bases, and the junction held 9 bases outside the gene matches. CDR1 is MNHEY and CDR2 is SVGAGI in the germline V gene. CDR3 amino acids: CASRSEREQTYEQYF. The CDR3 region has the DNA TGTGCCAGCAGAAGCGAGCGGGAGCAGACCTACGAGCAGTACTTC.

This chain joins TRBV10-1 and TRBJ1-1, with D unclear. This CDR3 region has 15 residues. The V gene lost 0 bases and the J gene lost 0 bases, with 8 bases spanning the gap. In germline, CDR1 is WNHNN, CDR2 SYGVQD (reference sequence). CDR3 in DNA: TGCGCCAGCAGTGAGTCCGGAGGGTTGAACACTGAAGCTTTCTTT. Translation gives CASSESGGLNTEAFF.

This rearrangement joins TRBV7-9 to TRBJ2-2, with no clear D. The V gene lost 8 bases and the J gene lost 4 bases, with 11 bases spanning the gap. CDR1 is SEHNR and CDR2 is FQNEAQ in the germline V gene (reference sequence). The CDR3 has 13 amino acids. Written as DNA, the CDR3 is TGTGCCAGCCTCTGGTCCGGCACCGGGGAGCTGTTTTTT. Translation gives CASLWSGTGELFF. Full variable domain (missing parts from reference TRBV7-9 and TRBJ2-2): DTGVSQNPRHKITKRGQNVTFRCDPISEHNRLYWYRQTLGQGPEFLTYFQNEAQLEKSRLLSDRFSAERPKGSFSTLEIQRTEQGDSAMYLCASLWSGTGELFFGEGSRLTVL.

The chain carries TRBV7-9 and TRBJ2-7; 8 nucleotides align to TRBD1. V was pared by 4 bases and J by 4 bases, with 3 bases of the junction left unmatched. Germline V gene data show CDR1 as SEHNR and CDR2 as FQNEAQ (reference sequence). The CDR3 has 13 residues. In nucleotides, the CDR3 is TGTGCCAGCAGCTCCGGGACAGGTTACGAGCAGTACTTC. Translated, it gives CASSSGTGYEQYF.

V is TRBV28 and J is TRBJ1-4, with no clear D. The CDR3 runs to 13 residues. Trimming shortened V by 7 bases and J by 4 bases, and 10 bases separated the two germline ends. The germline gives CDR1 MDHEN, CDR2 SYDVKM. CDR3 DNA: TGTGCCAGCAACTTGGGGAGTAATGAAAAACTGTTTTTT. This sequence encodes CASNLGSNEKLFF.

The chain has TRBV6-5 and TRBJ2-3; D may be TRBD1 (5 bases). The germline V gene encodes CDR1 MNHEY and CDR2 SVGAGI. CDR3 size: 15 residues. V was shortened by 3 bases and J by 1 base, with 11 bases between the two germline ends. The DNA for the CDR3 is TGTGCCAGCAGTTATACGGAGACAGGCACAGATACGCAGTATTTT. Amino acids: CASSYTETGTDTQYF.

In its sample, this clone was seen a few times. The rearrangement uses TRBV29-1 and TRBJ1-1, with D possibly matching TRBD1 (6 bases). V lost 6 bases and J lost 1, with 9 bases in between. Germline V gene sequence: CDR1 SQVTM, CDR2 ANQGSEA. The CDR3 is 12 residues long. The CDR3 loop is CSVVGQNTEAFF. The DNA of the CDR3 is TGCAGCGTAGTGGGACAGAACACTGAAGCTTTCTTT.

This chain connects TRBV7-9 to TRBJ2-1, with TRBD2 matching 8 bases. Germline-derived CDR1 and CDR2 are SEHNR and FQNEAQ (reference sequence). The CDR3 sequence is 15 residues long. V shed 1 base and J 4 bases; nucleotides not matched to a gene: 3. CDR3 amino acids: CASSLVVAGYNEQFF. The CDR3 DNA reads TGTGCCAGCAGCTTAGTGGTAGCGGGGTACAATGAGCAGTTCTTC.

V and J are TRBV11-2 and TRBJ1-2; D not certain. CDR3 length: 12 amino acids. Germline-derived CDR1 and CDR2 are SGHAT and FQNNGV. Trimming removed 1 base from V and 7 bases from J, with 7 bases in between. CDR3 DNA sequence: TGTGCCAGCAGCTTAGGTAATTCTGGCTACACCTTC. As protein: CASSLGNSGYTF.

The V gene is TRBV28, the J gene TRBJ2-2; 7 bases map to TRBD2. V lost 6 bases and J lost 5; bases outside the gene matches: 9. This CDR3 contains 15 residues. From germline, CDR1 is MDHEN and CDR2 SYDVKM. The CDR3 region has the DNA TGTGCCAGCAGAGAAGCGGGATTCGAAACCGGGGAGCTGTTTTTT. Translating it yields CASREAGFETGELFF. Supplemented by reference TRBV28 and TRBJ2-2, the full variable domain reads DVKVTQSSRYLVKRTGEKVFLECVQDMDHENMFWYRQDPGLGLRLIYFSYDVKMKEKGDIPEGYSVSREKKERFSLILESASTNQTSMYLCASREAGFETGELFFGEGSRLTVL.

This chain joins TRBV25-1 and TRBJ2-3; no clear D gene. CDR1 and CDR2 from the germline V gene are MGHDK and SYGVNS. The CDR3 has 11 amino acids. V dropped 3 bases and J dropped 11 bases, with 9 bases sitting between them. CDR3 sequence (DNA): TGTGCCAGCAGTGATATAGCCGAGCAGTATTTT. Amino acids: CASSDIAEQYF.

This sequence joins TRBV4-2 and TRBJ1-2; D perhaps matches TRBD1 (6 bases). CDR1 and CDR2 from the germline V gene are LGHNA and YNFKEQ. V lost 1 base and J 5 bases, leaving 17 bases between the germline ends. The CDR3 runs to 16 residues. In DNA, the CDR3 is TGTGCCAGCAGCCAAGGACAGGCGGGCCCAGGATATGGCTACACCTTC. Protein: CASSQGQAGPGYGYTF.

V usage is TRBV20-1 and J usage is TRBJ2-3; D possibly corresponds to TRBD2 (5 bases). This CDR3 region has 11 residues. CDR1 and CDR2 (germline): DFQATT, SNEGSKA (reference sequence). The CDR3 sequence: CGGVGTDTQYF. For the CDR3, the DNA is TGCGGAGGAGTGGGCACAGATACGCAGTATTTT.

V and J are TRBV2 and TRBJ1-2, with D maybe TRBD1 (5 bases). The germline V gene encodes CDR1 SNHLY and CDR2 FYNNEI. V lost 7 bases to trimming and J lost 7 bases, with 19 bases between them. This CDR3 region has 14 residues. The CDR3 sequence is CASIRSGGVGGYTF. CDR3 bases: TGTGCCAGCATCCGGAGTGGGGGGGTCGGTGGCTACACCTTC.

The V and J genes are TRBV11-2 and TRBJ2-7; unclear D gene. There are 11 residues in the CDR3. The V end was cut by 6 bases, the J end by 1 base, with 4 bases between. Germline CDR1 and CDR2: SGHAT and FQNNGV. The CDR3 DNA is TGTGCCAGCAGTATATCCTACGAGCAGTACTTC. It specifies CASSISYEQYF.